The next 8 T cell receptor beta chains were all read from a single sample in a study of T-cell reconstitution after alpha-beta-depleted transplantation in children. Preparation of the TCRbeta library used unique molecular identifiers. TCRdb ran MiXCR on the PCR reads and lists one entry per CDR3 protein. The repertoire holds 500,000 to 750,000 distinct CDR3 sequences, with 10% to 15% as singletons. The material sequenced was PBMCs, mostly from graft donor cells, taken 360 days after TCRalphabeta/CD19-depleted stem cell transplant. Source of these receptors: a male patient younger than 18 who had a stem cell transplant for acute myeloid leukemia, so the T cells may come from the graft donor.

The chain uses TRBV24-1 and TRBJ2-1, with a possible D match to TRBD1 (5 bases). The germline V gene has CDR1 KGHDR and CDR2 SFDVKD. V lost 3 bases, J lost 4 bases, and 9 bases lay in between. The CDR3 runs 14 residues. The CDR3 coding sequence is TGTGCCACCAGTGATGCCCCAGGGTACAATGAGCAGTTCTTC. Its protein product is CATSDAPGYNEQFF.

This sequence joins TRBV11-1 and TRBJ2-5; no definite D call. Deletions cut 4 bases from V and 2 bases from J, with 17 bases between. The CDR3 is 16 residues long. The germline gives CDR1 SGHAT, CDR2 FQDESV (reference sequence). The CDR3 nucleotides read TGTGCCAGCAGCTACCGGGTCCGTAGAGTACAAGAGACCCAGTACTTC. This sequence encodes CASSYRVRRVQETQYF. Full variable domain (missing parts from reference TRBV11-1 and TRBJ2-5): EAEVAQSPRYKITEKSQAVAFWCDPISGHATLYWYRQILGQGPELLVQFQDESVVDDSQLPKDRFSAERLKGVDSTLKIQPAELGDSAMYLCASSYRVRRVQETQYFGPGTRLLVL.

V gene TRBV20-1 combines with J gene TRBJ2-7, with 8 nucleotides matching TRBD1. CDR1 and CDR2 (germline): DFQATT, SNEGSKA (reference sequence). V gave up 0 bases and J gave up 5 bases; unmatched junction bases: 9. This CDR3 comprises 15 residues. The DNA for the CDR3 is TGCAGTGCTAGAGACAAAAGACAGGGGAAACACGAGCAGTACTTC. This sequence encodes CSARDKRQGKHEQYF.

This clonotype has a handful of counts. The chain couples TRBV14 to TRBJ2-2, with 10 bases identical to TRBD2. The CDR3 is 16 residues long. J lost 3 bases, V lost 6 bases, and 7 bases had no gene match. The germline CDR1 and CDR2 sequences are SGHDN and FVKESK. The CDR3 sequence is CASRGHGTSDTGELFF. In DNA, the CDR3 is TGTGCCAGCAGGGGGCATGGGACTAGCGACACCGGGGAGCTGTTTTTT.

This rearrangement joins TRBV10-3 to TRBJ2-2; D might be TRBD1 or TRBD2, each matching 5 bases. Germline CDR1 and CDR2: ENHRY and SYGVKD. Trimming shortened V by 0 bases and J by 0 bases, and 8 bases separated the two germline ends. The CDR3 extends over 16 amino acids. The CDR3 region is CAISESEGPNTGELFF. CDR3 nucleotide sequence: TGTGCCATCAGTGAGTCTGAGGGGCCGAACACCGGGGAGCTGTTTTTT.

This clonotype has a handful of counts. V and J are TRBV4-3 and TRBJ2-2, with 11 nucleotides matching TRBD2. This CDR3 has 16 amino acids. CDR1 LGHNA and CDR2 YSLEER come from the germline V gene. Germline trimming cut 0 bases from V and 9 bases from J; bases unmatched to any gene: 6. CDR3 in amino acids: CASSQDVAGGPRELFF. CDR3 nucleotides: TGCGCCAGCAGCCAAGATGTAGCGGGAGGGCCCCGGGAGCTGTTTTTT.

This sequence joins TRBV7-9 and TRBJ2-3, with D possibly matching TRBD2 (5 bases). CDR1 is SEHNR and CDR2 is FQNEAQ in the germline V gene (reference sequence). V shed 3 bases and J shed 1 base, with 14 bases lying between them. The CDR3 has 16 amino acids. The CDR3 region has the DNA TGTGCCAGCAGCTTTGCCGGGATAACCCGCACAGATACGCAGTATTTT. Protein: CASSFAGITRTDTQYF. The whole variable domain, remainder taken from reference TRBV7-9 and TRBJ2-3, is DTGVSQNPRHKITKRGQNVTFRCDPISEHNRLYWYRQTLGQGPEFLTYFQNEAQLEKSRLLSDRFSAERPKGSFSTLEIQRTEQGDSAMYLCASSFAGITRTDTQYFGPGTRLTVL.

This clonotype showed up just once. This rearrangement joins TRBV7-2 to TRBJ2-3, with D tentatively TRBD2 (6 bases). Germline loops: CDR1 SGHTA, CDR2 FQGNSA. The CDR3 consists of 15 residues. The V end lost 4 bases, the J end lost 8 bases, and 19 bases lay between the germline ends. CDR3 DNA sequence: TGTGCCAGCAGCTCAGGAGGGCGTTGGGCAGGTACGCAGTATTTT. It specifies CASSSGGRWAGTQYF.